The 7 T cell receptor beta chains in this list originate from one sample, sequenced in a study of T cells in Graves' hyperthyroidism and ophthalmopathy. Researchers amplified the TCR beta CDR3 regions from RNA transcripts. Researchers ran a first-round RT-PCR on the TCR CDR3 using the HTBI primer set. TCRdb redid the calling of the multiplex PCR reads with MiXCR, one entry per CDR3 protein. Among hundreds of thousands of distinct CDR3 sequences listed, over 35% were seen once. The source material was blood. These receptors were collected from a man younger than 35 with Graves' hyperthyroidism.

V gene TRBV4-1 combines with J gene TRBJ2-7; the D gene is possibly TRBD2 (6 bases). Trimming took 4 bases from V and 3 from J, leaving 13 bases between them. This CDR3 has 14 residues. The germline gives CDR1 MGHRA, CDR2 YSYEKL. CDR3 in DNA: TGCGCCAGCAGCCTTGAGCCGGGAGACTACGAGCAGTACTTC. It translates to CASSLEPGDYEQYF.

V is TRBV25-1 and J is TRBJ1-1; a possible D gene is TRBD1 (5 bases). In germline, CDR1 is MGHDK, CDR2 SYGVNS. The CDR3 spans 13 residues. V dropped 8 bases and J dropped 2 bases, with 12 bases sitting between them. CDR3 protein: CASSPQDNTEAFF. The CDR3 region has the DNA TGTGCCAGCTCACCACAGGATAACACTGAAGCTTTCTTT.

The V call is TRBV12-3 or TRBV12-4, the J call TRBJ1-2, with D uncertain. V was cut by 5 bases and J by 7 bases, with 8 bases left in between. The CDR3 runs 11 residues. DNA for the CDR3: TGTGCCAGCAGTATGGGAGGTGGCTACACCTTC. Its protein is CASSMGGGYTF.

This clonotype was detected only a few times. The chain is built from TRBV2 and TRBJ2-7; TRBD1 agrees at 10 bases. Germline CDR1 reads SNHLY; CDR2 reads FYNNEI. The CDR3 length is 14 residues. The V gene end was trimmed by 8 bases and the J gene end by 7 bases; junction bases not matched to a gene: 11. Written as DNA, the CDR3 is TGTGCCAGCCGGGGACAGGGGACCCCGGGGGAGCAGTACTTC. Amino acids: CASRGQGTPGEQYF.

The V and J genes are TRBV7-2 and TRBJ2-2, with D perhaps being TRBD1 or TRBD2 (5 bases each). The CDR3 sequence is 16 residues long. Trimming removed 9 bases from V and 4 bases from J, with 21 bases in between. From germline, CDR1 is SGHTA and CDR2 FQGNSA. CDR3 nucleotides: TGTGCCAGTTACACCGGGACCCACGTACCCACCGGGGAGCTGTTTTTT. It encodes CASYTGTHVPTGELFF.

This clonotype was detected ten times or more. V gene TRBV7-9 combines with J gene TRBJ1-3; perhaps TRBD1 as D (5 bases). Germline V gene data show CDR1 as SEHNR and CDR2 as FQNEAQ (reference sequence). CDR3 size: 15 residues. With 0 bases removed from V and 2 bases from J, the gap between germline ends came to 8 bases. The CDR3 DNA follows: TGTGCCAGCAGCTTAGCGGGGCACGCTGGAAACACCATATATTTT. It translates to CASSLAGHAGNTIYF.

CDR3 sequence reads: CAWSFGRGNEKLFF. CDR3 DNA: TGTGCCTGGAGTTTCGGACGGGGGAATGAAAAACTGTTTTTT. The V call is TRBV2, the J call TRBJ1-4; weak D call: TRBD1 (5 bases). This CDR3 is 14 amino acids long. The germline V and J ends were trimmed by 11 bases and 5 bases, with 18 bases remaining between them. In germline, CDR1 is SNHLY, CDR2 FYNNEI.